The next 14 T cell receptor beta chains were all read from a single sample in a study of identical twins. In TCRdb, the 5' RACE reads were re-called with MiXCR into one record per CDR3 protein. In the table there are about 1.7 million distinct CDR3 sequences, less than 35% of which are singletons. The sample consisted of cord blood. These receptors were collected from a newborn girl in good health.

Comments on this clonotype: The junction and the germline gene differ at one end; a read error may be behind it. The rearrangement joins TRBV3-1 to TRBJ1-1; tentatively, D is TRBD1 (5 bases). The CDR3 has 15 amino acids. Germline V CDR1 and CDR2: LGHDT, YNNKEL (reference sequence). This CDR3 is CASSQEGGARTETFF. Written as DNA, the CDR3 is TGTGCCAGCAGCCAAGAGGGAGGGGCGCGGACTGAAACTTTCTTT.

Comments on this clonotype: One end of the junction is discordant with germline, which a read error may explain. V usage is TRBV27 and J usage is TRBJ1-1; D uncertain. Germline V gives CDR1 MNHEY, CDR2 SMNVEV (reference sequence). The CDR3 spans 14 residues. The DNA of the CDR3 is TGTGCCAGCAGCTTATCCTCTCGGGGCACTGAAGCTTTCTTT. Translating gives CASSLSSRGTEAFF.

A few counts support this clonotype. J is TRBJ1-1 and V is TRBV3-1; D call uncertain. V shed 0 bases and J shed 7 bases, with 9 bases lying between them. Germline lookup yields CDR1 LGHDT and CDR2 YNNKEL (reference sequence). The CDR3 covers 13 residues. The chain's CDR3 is CASSQDLHFEAFF. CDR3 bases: TGTGCCAGCAGCCAAGACCTCCACTTTGAAGCTTTCTTT. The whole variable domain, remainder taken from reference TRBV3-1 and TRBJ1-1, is DTAVSQTPKYLVTQMGNDKSIKCEQNLGHDTMYWYKQDSKKFLKIMFSYNNKELIINETVPNRFSPKSPDKAHLNLHINSLELGDSAVYFCASSQDLHFEAFFGQGTRLTVV.

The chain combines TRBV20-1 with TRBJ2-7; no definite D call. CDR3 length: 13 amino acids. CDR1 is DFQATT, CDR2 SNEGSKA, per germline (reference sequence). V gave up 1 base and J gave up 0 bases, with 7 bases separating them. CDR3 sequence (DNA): TGCAGTGCTAGAGGAATTAACTCCTACGAGCAGTACTTC. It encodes CSARGINSYEQYF.

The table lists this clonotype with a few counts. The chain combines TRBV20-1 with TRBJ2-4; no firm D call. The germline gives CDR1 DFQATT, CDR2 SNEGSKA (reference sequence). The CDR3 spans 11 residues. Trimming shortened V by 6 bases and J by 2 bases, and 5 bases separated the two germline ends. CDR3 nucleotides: TGCAGTGCCCCGTCCAAAAACATTCAGTACTTC. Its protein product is CSAPSKNIQYF.

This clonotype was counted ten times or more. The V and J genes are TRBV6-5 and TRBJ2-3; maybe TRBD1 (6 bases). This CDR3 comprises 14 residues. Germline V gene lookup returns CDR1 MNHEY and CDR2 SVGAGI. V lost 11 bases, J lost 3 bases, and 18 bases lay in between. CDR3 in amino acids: CAEVGGQPTDTQYF. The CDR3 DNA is TGTGCCGAAGTAGGGGGACAACCAACAGATACGCAGTATTTT.

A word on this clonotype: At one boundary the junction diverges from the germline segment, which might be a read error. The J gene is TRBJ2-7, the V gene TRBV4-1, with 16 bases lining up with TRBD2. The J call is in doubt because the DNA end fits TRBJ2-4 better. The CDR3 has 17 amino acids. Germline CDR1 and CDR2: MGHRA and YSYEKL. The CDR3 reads CANSPGLAGGVQNIQYF. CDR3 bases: TGCGCCAACAGCCCGGGACTAGCGGGAGGGGTCCAAAACATTCAGTACTTC.

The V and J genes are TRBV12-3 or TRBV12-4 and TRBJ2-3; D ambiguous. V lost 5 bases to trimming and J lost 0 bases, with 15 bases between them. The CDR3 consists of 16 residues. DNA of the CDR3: TGTGCCAGCAGTCCTGGGTACACACCTAGCACAGATACGCAGTATTTT. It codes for CASSPGYTPSTDTQYF.

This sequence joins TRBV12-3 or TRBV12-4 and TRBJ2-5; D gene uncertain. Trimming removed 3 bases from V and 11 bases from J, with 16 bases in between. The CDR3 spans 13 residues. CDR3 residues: CASSLSTYSEQYF. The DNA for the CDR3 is TGTGCCAGCAGTTTGAGCACCTACAGTGAGCAGTACTTC.

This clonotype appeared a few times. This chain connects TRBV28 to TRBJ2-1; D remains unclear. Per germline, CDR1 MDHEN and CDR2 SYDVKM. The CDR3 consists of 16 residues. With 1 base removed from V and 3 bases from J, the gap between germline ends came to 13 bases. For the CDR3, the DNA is TGTGCCAGCAGTTTATTCCCAGGTGGGAACTACAATGAGCAGTTCTTC. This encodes CASSLFPGGNYNEQFF.

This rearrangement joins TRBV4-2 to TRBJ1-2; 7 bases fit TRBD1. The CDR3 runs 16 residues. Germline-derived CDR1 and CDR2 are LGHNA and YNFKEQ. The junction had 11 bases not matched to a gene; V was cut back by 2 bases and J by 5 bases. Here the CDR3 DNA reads TGTGCCAGCAGCCAATCCCTGCCGACAGGGCGGTATGGCTACACCTTC. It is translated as CASSQSLPTGRYGYTF.

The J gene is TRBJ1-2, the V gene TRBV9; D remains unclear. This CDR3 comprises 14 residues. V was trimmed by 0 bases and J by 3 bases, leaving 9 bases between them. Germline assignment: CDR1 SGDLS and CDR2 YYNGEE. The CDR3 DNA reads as TGTGCCAGCAGCGTAGTGGGTTCGGACTATGGCTACACCTTC. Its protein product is CASSVVGSDYGYTF.

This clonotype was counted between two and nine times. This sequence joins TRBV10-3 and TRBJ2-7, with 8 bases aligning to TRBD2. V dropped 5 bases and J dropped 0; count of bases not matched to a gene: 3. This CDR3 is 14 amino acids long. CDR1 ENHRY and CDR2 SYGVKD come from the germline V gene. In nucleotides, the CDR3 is TGTGCCATCAGTCTAGCGGGCTACTCCTACGAGCAGTACTTC. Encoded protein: CAISLAGYSYEQYF.

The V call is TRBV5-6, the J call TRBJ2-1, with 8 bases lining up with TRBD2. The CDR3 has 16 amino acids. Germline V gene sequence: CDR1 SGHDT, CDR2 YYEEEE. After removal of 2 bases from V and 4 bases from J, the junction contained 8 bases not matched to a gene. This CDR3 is CASSFPLSGSYNEQFF. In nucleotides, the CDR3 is TGTGCCAGCAGCTTCCCCCTAAGCGGGAGTTACAATGAGCAGTTCTTC.